This T cell receptor (beta chain) was documented in a study of human T cells and chemical hapten exposure. TCRdb fed the RACE reads into MiXCR, producing one record per CDR3 protein. The sample has some 15,000 distinct CDR3 sequences, 16% seen once. CDR1 SGHRS and CDR2 YFSETQ come from the germline V gene. The CDR3 has 17 residues. Between the trimmed V and J ends, which lost 0 bases and 0 bases, there was a span of 16 bases. Time point specified: patch test 1, 2 weeks after DPC sensitization. Stated treatment: therapeutic diphenylcyclopropenone sensitization with weekly scalp DPC. This clonotype has a count of ten or more.

J is TRBJ2-7 and V is TRBV5-1; no firm D call. Here the sequenced sample was whole blood, taken in connection with sensitization to the hapten diphenylcyclopropenone (DPC). This receptor was identified in a woman aged 25-40 years with alopecia areata. Some clones in this sample may be carry-over from other donors' samples. In DNA, the CDR3 is TGCGCCAGCAGCTTGGGACAAGATATAAGCGTCTCCTACGAGCAGTACTTC. Residues: CASSLGQDISVSYEQYF.